The entry below describes one T cell receptor (beta chain). These data come from a study of blood T cell repertoires in COVID-19. CDR3 length: 13 residues. In germline, CDR1 is LGHNA, CDR2 YSLEER. V gave up 0 bases and J gave up 8 bases, with 8 bases separating them. In the original workflow: Nucleated cell number was recorded as an estimate derived from reference gene primer amplification. Produced via immunoSEQ multiplex PCR; TCRdb's table is partial and in-frame only. The V and J calls and the clone size are those of that table, but D and trimming were determined from the DNA. The sample shows roughly 250,000 clones, 65% to 90% of them seen only once.

The sequence was obtained from a woman aged 65 to 85 with acute or convalescent COVID-19. The source material was peripheral blood. J is TRBJ1-3 and V is TRBV4-3; a possible D gene is TRBD1 (5 bases). CDR3 DNA sequence: TGCGCCAGCAGCCAAGATCAGGGTTACACCATATATTTT. Encoded protein: CASSQDQGYTIYF.